These 4 T cell receptor beta chains came from one sample sequenced in a study of cytomegalovirus exposure and HLA in healthy donors. PCR used 60 Vbeta primers and 13 Jbeta primers. Method: immunoSEQ multiplex PCR; TCRdb's copy keeps in-frame clones and lacks some. Among about 190,000 clones, over 60% were seen once, and the ten largest hold over 4%. Sequenced material: PBMCs. These receptors originate from a man between 25 and 39 years old in good health and CMV-seropositive.

J is TRBJ2-1 and V is TRBV11-1; D may be TRBD2 (6 bases). The length of the CDR3 is 14 residues. The germline V and J ends were trimmed by 4 bases and 10 bases, with 17 bases remaining between them. Germline V gene data show CDR1 as SGHAT and CDR2 as FQDESV (reference sequence). The CDR3 reads CASSSRTPGEEQFF. As DNA, the CDR3 is TGTGCCAGCAGCTCCCGTACCCCGGGGGAGGAGCAGTTCTTC. Full variable domain (remainder filled in from reference TRBV11-1 and TRBJ2-1): EAEVAQSPRYKITEKSQAVAFWCDPISGHATLYWYRQILGQGPELLVQFQDESVVDDSQLPKDRFSAERLKGVDSTLKIQPAELGDSAMYLCASSSRTPGEEQFFGPGTRLTVL.

The CDR3 spells CATKGDRDSNQPQHF. The DNA of the CDR3 is TGTGCCACAAAAGGGGACAGAGATAGCAATCAGCCCCAGCATTTT. The chain couples TRBV6-5 to TRBJ1-5; 7 bases match TRBD1. Germline lookup yields CDR1 MNHEY and CDR2 SVGAGI. The CDR3 is 15 residues long. V was pared by 10 bases and J by 0 bases, with 9 bases of the junction left unmatched.

The gene calls are TRBV19 and TRBJ2-4, with 14 bases fitting TRBD2. CDR1 and CDR2 from the germline V gene are LNHDA and SQIVND (reference sequence). Losses at the gene ends were 5 bases for V and 8 bases for J; bases not matched to a gene: 11. This CDR3 has 17 residues. The CDR3 bases are TGTGCCAGTAGTGTTGCCGGGACTAGCGGGAGTAGTCACATTCAGTACTTC. This sequence encodes CASSVAGTSGSSHIQYF.

This clone was seen a handful of times. The chain is built from TRBV6-5 and TRBJ2-1; D remains unclear. This CDR3 region has 12 residues. The germline V gene has CDR1 MNHEY and CDR2 SVGAGI. V was cut by 5 bases and J by 16 bases, with 18 bases left in between. The CDR3 protein is CASSVGLNWLFF. In DNA form, the CDR3 reads TGTGCCAGCAGTGTCGGGTTAAACTGGCTTTTCTTC.